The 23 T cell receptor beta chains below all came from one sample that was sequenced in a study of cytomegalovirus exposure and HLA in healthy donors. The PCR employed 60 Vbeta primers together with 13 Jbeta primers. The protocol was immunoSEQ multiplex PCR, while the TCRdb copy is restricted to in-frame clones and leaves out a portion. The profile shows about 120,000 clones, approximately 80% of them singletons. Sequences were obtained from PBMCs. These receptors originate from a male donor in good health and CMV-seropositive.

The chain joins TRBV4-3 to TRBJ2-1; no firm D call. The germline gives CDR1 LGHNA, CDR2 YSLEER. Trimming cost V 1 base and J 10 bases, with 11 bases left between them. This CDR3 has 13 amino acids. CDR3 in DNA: TGCGCCAGCAGCCAAGGCCCCTCCGGGGAGCAGTTCTTC. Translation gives CASSQGPSGEQFF.

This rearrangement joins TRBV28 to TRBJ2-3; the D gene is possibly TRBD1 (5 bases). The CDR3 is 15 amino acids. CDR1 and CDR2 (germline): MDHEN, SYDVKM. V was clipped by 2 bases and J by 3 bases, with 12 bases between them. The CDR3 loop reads CASSLTSGNTDTQYF. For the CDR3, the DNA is TGTGCCAGCAGTTTAACGTCAGGGAATACAGATACGCAGTATTTT.

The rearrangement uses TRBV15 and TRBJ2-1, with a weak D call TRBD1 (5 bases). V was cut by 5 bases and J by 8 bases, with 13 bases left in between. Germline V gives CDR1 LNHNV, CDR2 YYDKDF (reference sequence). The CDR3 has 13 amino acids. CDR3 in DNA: TGTGCCACCAGCGGCAGGGCCAGGGATGAGCAGTTCTTC. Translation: CATSGRARDEQFF.

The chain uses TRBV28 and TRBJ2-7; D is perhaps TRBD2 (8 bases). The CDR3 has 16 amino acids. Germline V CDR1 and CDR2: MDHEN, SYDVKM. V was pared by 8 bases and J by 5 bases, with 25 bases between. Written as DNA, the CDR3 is TGTGCCAGCCCCCCAGGGGGGGCGGGAGGATCCCACGAGCAGTACTTC. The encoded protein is CASPPGGAGGSHEQYF.

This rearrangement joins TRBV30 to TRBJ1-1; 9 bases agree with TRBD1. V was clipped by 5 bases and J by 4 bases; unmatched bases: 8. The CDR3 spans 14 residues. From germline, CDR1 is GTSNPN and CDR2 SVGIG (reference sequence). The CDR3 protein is CAWWGQGVSTEAFF. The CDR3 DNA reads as TGTGCCTGGTGGGGACAGGGAGTGAGCACTGAAGCTTTCTTT.

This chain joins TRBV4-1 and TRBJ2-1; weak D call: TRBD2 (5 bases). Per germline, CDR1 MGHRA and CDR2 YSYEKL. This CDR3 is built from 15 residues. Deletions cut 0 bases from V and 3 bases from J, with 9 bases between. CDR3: CASSQEVLGYNEQFF. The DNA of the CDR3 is TGCGCCAGCAGCCAAGAGGTACTAGGCTACAATGAGCAGTTCTTC.

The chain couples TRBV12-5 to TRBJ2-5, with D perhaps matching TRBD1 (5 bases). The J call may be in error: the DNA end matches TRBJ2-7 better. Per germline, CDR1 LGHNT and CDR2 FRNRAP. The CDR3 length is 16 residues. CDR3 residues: CASGLGTDRFSYEQYF. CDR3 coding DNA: TGTGCTAGTGGTTTGGGTACCGACAGATTCTCCTACGAGCAGTACTTC.

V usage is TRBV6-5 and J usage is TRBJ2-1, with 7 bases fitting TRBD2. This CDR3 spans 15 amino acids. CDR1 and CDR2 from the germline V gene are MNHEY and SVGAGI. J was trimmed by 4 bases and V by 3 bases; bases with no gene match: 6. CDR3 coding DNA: TGTGCCAGCAGTTATGGGAGGGGAACGTACAATGAGCAGTTCTTC. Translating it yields CASSYGRGTYNEQFF.

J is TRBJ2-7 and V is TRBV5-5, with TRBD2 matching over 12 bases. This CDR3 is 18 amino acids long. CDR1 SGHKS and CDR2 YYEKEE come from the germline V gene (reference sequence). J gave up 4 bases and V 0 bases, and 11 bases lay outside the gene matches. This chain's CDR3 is CASSLVELAGGPGYEQYF. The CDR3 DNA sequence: TGTGCCAGCAGCTTGGTCGAGCTAGCGGGAGGGCCGGGGTACGAGCAGTACTTC.

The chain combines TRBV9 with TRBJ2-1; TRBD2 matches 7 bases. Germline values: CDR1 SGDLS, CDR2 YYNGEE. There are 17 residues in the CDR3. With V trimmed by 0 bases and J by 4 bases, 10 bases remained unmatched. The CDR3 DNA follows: TGTGCCAGCAGCGTAGTGTCATCGCTAGCGGCGTACAATGAGCAGTTCTTC. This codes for CASSVVSSLAAYNEQFF. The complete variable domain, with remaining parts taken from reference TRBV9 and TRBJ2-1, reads DSGVTQTPKHLITATGQRVTLRCSPRSGDLSVYWYQQSLDQGLQFLIQYYNGEERAKGNILERFSAQQFPDLHSELNLSSLELGDSALYFCASSVVSSLAAYNEQFFGPGTRLTVL.

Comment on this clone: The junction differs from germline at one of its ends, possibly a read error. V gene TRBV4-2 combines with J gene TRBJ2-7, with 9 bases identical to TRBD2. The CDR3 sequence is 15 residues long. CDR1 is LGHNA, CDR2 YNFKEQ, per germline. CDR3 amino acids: CASGQAGGSSYEQYF. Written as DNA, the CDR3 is TGTGCCAGCGGCCAGGCGGGAGGGAGCTCCTACGAGCAGTACTTC.

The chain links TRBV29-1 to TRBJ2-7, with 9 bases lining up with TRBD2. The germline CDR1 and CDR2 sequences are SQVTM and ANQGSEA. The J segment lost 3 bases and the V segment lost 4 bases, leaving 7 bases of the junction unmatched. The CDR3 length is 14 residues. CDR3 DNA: TGCAGCGTTGGAGGTAGCGGGAGTTTCTACGAGCAGTACTTC. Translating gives CSVGGSGSFYEQYF.

DNA of the CDR3: TGTGCCTGGAGTGTACAGTCGGGACTAGCGGCAGACTCGAACACCGGGGAGCTGTTTTTT. This codes for CAWSVQSGLAADSNTGELFF. The V gene is TRBV30, the J gene TRBJ2-2; 11 bases line up with TRBD2. V dropped 0 bases and J dropped 0; count of bases not matched to a gene: 12. Germline CDR1 GTSNPN, CDR2 SVGIG (reference sequence). CDR3 length: 20 residues.

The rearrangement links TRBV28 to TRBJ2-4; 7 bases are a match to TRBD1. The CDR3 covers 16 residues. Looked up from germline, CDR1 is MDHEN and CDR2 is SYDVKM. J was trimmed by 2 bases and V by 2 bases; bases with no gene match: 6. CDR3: CASSLKGDRSKNIQYF. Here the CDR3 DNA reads TGTGCCAGCAGTTTAAAAGGGGACAGATCCAAAAACATTCAGTACTTC.

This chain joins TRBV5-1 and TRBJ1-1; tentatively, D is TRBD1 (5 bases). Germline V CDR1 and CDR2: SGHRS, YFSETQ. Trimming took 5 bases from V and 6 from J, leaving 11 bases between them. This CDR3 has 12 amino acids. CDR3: CASRPDTSEAFF. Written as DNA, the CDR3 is TGCGCCAGCAGACCGGACACGTCTGAAGCTTTCTTT.

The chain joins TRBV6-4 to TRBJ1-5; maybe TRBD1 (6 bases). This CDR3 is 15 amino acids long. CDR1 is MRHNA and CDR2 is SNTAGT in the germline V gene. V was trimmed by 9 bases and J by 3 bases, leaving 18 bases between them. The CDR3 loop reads CASKNRAEDNQPQHF. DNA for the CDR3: TGTGCCAGTAAGAACAGGGCTGAAGACAATCAGCCCCAGCATTTT.

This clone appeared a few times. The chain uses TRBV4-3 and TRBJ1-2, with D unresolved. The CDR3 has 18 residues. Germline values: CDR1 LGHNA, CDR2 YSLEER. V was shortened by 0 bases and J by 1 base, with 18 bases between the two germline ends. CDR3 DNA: TGCGCCAGCAGCCAAGAAAGGAGGCAGGTACCTGATAACTATGGCTACACCTTC. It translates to CASSQERRQVPDNYGYTF.

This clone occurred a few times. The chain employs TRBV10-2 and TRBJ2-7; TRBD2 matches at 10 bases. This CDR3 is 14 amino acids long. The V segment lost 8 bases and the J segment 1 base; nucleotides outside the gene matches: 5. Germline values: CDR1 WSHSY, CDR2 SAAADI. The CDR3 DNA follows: TGCGCCAGCGCCGGGACTAGCGCTTCCTACGAGCAGTACTTC. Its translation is CASAGTSASYEQYF.

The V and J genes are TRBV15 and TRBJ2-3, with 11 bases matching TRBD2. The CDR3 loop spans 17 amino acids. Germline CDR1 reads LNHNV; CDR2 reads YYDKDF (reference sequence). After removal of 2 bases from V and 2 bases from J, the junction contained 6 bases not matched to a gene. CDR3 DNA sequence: TGTGCCACCAGCAGATCTAGCGGGAGGAGGGCCACAGATACGCAGTATTTT. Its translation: CATSRSSGRRATDTQYF.

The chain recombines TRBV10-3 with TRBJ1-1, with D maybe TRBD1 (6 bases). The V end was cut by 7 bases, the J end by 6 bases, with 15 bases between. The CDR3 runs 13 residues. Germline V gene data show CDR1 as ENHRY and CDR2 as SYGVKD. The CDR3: CAITAGEGAEAFF. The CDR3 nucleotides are TGTGCCATCACCGCAGGGGAAGGAGCTGAAGCTTTCTTT.

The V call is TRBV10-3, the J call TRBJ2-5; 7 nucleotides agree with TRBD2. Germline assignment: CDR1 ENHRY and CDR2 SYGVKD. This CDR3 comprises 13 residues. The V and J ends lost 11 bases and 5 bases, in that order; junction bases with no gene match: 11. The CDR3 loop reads CASLGEGPETQYF. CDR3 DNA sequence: TGTGCCTCCCTGGGGGAGGGTCCGGAGACCCAGTACTTC.

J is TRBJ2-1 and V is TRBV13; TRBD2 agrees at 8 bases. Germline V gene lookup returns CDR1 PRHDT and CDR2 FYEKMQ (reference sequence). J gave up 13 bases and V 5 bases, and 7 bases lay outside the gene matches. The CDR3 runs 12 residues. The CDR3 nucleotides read TGTGCCAGCAGCCAAGAAGCGGGAGTCCAGTTCTTC. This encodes CASSQEAGVQFF.

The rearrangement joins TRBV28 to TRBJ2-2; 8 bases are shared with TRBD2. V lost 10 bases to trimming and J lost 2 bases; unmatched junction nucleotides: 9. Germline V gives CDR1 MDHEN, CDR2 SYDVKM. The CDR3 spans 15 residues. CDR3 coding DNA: TGTGCCACCGTGAGCGGGAGCGGTAACACCGGGGAGCTGTTTTTT. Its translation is CATVSGSGNTGELFF.